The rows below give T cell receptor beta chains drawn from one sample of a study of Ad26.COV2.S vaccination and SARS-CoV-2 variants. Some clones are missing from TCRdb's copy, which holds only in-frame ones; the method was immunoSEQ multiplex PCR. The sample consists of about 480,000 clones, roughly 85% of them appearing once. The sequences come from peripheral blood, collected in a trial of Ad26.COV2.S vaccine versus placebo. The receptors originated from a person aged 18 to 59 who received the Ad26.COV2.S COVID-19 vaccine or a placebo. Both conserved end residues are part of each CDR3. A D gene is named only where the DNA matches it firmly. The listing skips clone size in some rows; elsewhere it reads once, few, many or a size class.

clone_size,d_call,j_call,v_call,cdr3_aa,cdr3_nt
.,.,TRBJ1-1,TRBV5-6,CASSPQAMNTEAFF,TGTGCCAGCAGCCCACAGGCGATGAACACTGAAGCTTTCTTT
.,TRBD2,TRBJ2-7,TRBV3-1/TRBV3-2,CASSQRTSGNEQYF,TGTGCCAGCAGCCAGAGGACTAGCGGGAACGAGCAGTACTTC
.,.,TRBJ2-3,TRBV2,CASPGSRTDTQYF,TGTGCCAGCCCAGGAAGTCGCACAGATACGCAGTATTTT
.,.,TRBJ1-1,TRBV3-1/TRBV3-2,CASSQVTESTEAFF,TGTGCCAGCAGCCAAGTTACAGAGAGCACTGAAGCTTTCTTT
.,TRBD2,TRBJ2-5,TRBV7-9,CASSLGAAGKTQYF,TGTGCCAGCAGCTTAGGGGCAGCGGGAAAGACCCAGTACTTC
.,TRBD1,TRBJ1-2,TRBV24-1,CATSDPGTGPYGYTF,TGTGCCACCAGTGATCCCGGGACAGGGCCCTATGGCTACACCTTC
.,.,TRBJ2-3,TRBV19,CASSILLFTDTQYF,TGTGCCAGTAGTATTCTTCTTTTCACAGATACGCAGTATTTT
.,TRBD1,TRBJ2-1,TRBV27,CASRPPSTGANRYNEQFF,TGTGCCAGCAGACCCCCGTCGACAGGGGCGAATCGTTACAATGAGCAGTTCTTC
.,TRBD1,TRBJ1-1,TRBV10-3,CAISETGTGEAFF,TGTGCCATCAGTGAGACTGGGACAGGTGAAGCTTTCTTT
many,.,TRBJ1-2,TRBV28,CASNIAYGYTF,TGTGCCAGCAATATCGCCTATGGCTACACCTTC
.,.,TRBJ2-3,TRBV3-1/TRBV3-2,CASSVGLSTDTQYF,TGTGCCAGCAGTGTTGGACTTAGCACAGATACGCAGTATTTT